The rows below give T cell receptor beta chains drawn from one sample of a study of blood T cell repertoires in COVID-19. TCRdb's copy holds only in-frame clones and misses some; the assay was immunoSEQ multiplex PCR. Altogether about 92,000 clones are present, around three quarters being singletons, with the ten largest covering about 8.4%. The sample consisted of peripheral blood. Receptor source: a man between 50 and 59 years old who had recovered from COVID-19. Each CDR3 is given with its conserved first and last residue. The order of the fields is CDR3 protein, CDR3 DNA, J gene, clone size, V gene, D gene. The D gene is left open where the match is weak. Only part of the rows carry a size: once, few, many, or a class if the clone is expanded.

CSALPSKTGSPQPQHF | TGCAGCGCCCTCCCCTCTAAGACAGGGAGTCCTCAGCCCCAGCATTTT | TRBJ1-5 | . | TRBV29-1 | TRBD1
CASSQGTGGIFNGYTF | TGTGCCAGCAGCCAAGGGACAGGGGGCATATTTAACGGCTACACCTTC | TRBJ1-2 | . | TRBV3-1/TRBV3-2 | TRBD1
CASSSDRGGETQYF | TGTGCCAGCAGCTCGGACAGGGGGGGCGAGACCCAGTACTTC | TRBJ2-5 | . | TRBV5-6 | TRBD1
CASSLAGVLGYTF | TGTGCCAGCAGCCTCGCAGGGGTTTTGGGCTACACCTTC | TRBJ1-2 | . | TRBV28 | .
CASSGTGVGNTEAFF | TGCGCCAGCAGTGGGACAGGGGTAGGGAACACTGAAGCTTTCTTT | TRBJ1-1 | . | TRBV10-2 | TRBD1
CASSGPSGGLNTGELFF | TGTGCCAGCAGCGGCCCCTCGGGGGGCCTCAACACCGGGGAGCTGTTTTTT | TRBJ2-2 | . | TRBV9 | .
CASSTSTGSANTGELFF | TGTGCCAGCTCAACCTCGACAGGCTCCGCGAACACCGGGGAGCTGTTTTTT | TRBJ2-2 | . | TRBV18 | .
CASSQLTGGGTTEAFF | TGTGCCAGCAGTCAATTGACAGGGGGGGGGACCACTGAAGCTTTCTTT | TRBJ1-1 | . | TRBV6-6 | TRBD1
CASSLARREEFF | TGTGCCAGCAGCTTGGCCAGGAGGGAGGAGTTCTTC | TRBJ2-1 | . | TRBV5-6 | .
CASSLIQGTLIGYTF | TGTGCCAGCAGCTTAATACAGGGGACCTTAATAGGCTACACCTTC | TRBJ1-2 | once | TRBV5-6 | TRBD1
CASSLRGRTGELFF | TGTGCCAGCAGCTTGAGGGGGCGAACCGGGGAGCTGTTTTTT | TRBJ2-2 | . | TRBV11-3 | TRBD1
CASSEVSTEAFF | TGTGCCAGCAGTGAGGTATCCACTGAAGCTTTCTTT | TRBJ1-1 | . | TRBV12-3/TRBV12-4 | .
CASSRGLNEQFF | TGTGCCAGTAGTAGGGGCCTCAATGAGCAGTTCTTC | TRBJ2-1 | . | TRBV19 | .
CASSFQSTDTQYF | TGTGCCAGCAGCTTCCAAAGCACAGATACGCAGTATTTT | TRBJ2-3 | . | TRBV14 | .
CASSRQGSSYEQYF | TGCGCCAGCAGCCGACAGGGTAGCTCCTACGAGCAGTACTTC | TRBJ2-7 | . | TRBV4-3 | TRBD1